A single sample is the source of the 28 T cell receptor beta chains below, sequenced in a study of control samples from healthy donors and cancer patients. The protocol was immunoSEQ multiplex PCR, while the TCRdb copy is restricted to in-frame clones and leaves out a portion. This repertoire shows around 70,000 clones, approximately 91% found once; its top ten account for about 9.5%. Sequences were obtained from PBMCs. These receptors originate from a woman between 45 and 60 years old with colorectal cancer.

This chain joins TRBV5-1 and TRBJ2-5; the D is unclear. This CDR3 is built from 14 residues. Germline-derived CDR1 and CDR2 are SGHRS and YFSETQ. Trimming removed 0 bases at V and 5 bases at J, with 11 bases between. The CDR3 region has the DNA TGCGCCAGCAGCTTGGGTACAGCGCGCGAGACCCAGTACTTC. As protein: CASSLGTARETQYF.

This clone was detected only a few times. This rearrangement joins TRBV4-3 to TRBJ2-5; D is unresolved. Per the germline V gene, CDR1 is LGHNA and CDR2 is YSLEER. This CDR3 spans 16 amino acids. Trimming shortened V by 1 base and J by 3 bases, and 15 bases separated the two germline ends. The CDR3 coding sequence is TGCGCCAGCAGCCAAGGGGCCGAAAGCCCCAAAGAGACCCAGTACTTC. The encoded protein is CASSQGAESPKETQYF.

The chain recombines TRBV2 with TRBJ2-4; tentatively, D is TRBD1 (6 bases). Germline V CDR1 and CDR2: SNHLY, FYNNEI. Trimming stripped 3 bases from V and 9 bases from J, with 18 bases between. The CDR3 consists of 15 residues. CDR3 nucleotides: TGTGCCAGCAGTGATCAAACAGGGCAAGTAAGCATTCAGTACTTC. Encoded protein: CASSDQTGQVSIQYF. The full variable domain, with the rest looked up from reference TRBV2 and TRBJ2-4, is EPEVTQTPSHQVTQMGQEVILRCVPISNHLYFYWYRQILGQKVEFLVSFYNNEISEKSEIFDDQFSVERPDGSNFTLKIRSTKLEDSAMYFCASSDQTGQVSIQYFGAGTRLSVL.

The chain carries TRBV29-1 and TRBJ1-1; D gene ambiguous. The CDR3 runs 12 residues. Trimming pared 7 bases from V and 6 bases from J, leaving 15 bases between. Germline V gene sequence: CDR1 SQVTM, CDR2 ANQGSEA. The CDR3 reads CSAQDTASEAFF. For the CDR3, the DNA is TGCAGCGCACAAGACACGGCCTCTGAAGCTTTCTTT.

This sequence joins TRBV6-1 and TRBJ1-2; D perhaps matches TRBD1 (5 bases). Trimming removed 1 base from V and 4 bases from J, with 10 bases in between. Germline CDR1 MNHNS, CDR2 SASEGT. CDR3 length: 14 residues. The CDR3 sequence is CASSEGVGGYGYTF. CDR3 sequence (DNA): TGTGCCAGCAGTGAAGGCGTCGGGGGCTATGGCTACACCTTC.

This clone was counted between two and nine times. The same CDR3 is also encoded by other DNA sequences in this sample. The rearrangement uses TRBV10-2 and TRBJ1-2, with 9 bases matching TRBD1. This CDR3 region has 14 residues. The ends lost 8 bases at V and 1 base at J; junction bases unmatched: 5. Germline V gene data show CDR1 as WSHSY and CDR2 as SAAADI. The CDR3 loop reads CASWTGDINYGYTF. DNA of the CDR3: TGCGCCAGCTGGACAGGGGACATTAACTATGGCTACACCTTC.

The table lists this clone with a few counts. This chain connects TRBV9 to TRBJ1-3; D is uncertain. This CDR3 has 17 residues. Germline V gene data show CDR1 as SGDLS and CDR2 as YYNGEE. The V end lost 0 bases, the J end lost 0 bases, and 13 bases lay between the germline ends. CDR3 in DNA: TGTGCCAGCAGCGTAGGGGTAGGTGGTAACTCTGGAAACACCATATATTTT. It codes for CASSVGVGGNSGNTIYF.

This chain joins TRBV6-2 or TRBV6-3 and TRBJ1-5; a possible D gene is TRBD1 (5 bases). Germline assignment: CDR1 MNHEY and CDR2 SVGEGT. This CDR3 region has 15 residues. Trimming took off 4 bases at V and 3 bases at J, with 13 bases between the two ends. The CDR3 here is CASSWRGDFNQPQHF. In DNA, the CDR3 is TGTGCCAGCAGTTGGAGAGGGGACTTCAATCAGCCCCAGCATTTT.

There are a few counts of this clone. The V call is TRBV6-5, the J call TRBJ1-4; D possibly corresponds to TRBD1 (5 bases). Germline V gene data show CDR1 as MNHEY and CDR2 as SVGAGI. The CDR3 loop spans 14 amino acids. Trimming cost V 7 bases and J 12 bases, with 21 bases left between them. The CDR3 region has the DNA TGTGCCAGCAAGGTGGGGGGAGGCGGAGACCAACTGTTTTTT. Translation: CASKVGGGGDQLFF.

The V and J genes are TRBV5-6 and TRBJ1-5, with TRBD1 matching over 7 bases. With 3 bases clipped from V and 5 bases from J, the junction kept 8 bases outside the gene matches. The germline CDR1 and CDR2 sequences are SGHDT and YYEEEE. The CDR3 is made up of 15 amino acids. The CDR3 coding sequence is TGTGCCAGCAGCTGGTCCGGGACAGTGGATCAGCCCCAGCATTTT. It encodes CASSWSGTVDQPQHF.

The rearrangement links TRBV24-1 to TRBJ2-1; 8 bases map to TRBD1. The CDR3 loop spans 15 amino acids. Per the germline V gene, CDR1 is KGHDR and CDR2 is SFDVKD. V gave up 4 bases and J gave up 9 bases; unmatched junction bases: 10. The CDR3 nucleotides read TGTGCCACCAGTGAGGAACAGGGGGTATCAGGTGAGCAGTTCTTC. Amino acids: CATSEEQGVSGEQFF.

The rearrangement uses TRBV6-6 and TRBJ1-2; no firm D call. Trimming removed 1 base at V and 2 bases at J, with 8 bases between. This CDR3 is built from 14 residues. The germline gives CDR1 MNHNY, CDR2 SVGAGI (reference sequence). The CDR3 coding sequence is TGTGCCAGCAGTTACTATAACGGAAACTATGGCTACACCTTC. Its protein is CASSYYNGNYGYTF.

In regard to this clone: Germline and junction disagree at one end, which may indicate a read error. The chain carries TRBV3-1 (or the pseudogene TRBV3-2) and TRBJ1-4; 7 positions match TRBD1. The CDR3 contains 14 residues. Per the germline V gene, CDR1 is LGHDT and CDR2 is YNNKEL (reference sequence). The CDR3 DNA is TGTGCCAGCAGCCGGACAGGAACTTATGAAAAACTGTTTTTT. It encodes CASSRTGTYEKLFF.

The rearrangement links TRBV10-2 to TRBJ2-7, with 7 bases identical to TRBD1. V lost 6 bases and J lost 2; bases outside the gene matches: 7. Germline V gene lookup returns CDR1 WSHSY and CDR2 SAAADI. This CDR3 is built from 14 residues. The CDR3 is CASSAGGYPYEQYV. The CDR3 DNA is TGCGCCAGCAGCGCAGGGGGATACCCCTACGAGCAGTACGTC.

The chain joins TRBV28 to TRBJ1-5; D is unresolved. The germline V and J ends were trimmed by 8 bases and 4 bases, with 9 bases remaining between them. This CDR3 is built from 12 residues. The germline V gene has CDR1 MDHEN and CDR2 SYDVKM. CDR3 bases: TGTGCCAGCGTGGCGGGGAATCAGCCCCAGCATTTT. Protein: CASVAGNQPQHF.

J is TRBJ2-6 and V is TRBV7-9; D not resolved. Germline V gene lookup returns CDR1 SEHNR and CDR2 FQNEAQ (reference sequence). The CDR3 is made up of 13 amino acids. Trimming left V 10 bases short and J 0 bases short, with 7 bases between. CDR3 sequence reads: CATHNSGANVLTF. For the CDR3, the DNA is TGTGCCACTCACAACTCTGGGGCCAACGTCCTGACTTTC.

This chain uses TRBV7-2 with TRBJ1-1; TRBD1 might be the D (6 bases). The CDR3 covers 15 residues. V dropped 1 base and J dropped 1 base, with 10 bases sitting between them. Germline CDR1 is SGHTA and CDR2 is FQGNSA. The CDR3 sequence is CASSLENRANTEAFF. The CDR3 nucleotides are TGTGCCAGCAGCTTAGAAAACAGGGCGAACACTGAAGCTTTCTTT.

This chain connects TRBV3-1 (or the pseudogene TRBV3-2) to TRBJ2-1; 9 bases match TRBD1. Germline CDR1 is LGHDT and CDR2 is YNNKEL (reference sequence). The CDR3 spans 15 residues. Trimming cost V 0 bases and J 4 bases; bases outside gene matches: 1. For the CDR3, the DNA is TGTGCCAGCAGCCAAGAAGGGACAGGGTACAATGAGCAGTTCTTC. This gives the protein CASSQEGTGYNEQFF.

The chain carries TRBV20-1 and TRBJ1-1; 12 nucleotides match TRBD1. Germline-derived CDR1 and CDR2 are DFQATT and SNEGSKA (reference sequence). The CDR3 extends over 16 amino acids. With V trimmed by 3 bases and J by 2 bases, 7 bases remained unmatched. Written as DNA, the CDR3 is TGCAGTGCTAGTGGCCCGGGACAGGGGGCAAACACTGAAGCTTTCTTT. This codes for CSASGPGQGANTEAFF.

The CDR3 DNA is TGTGCCAGCAGTCCCACAGGTGCTTTTAATCAGCCCCAGCATTTT. Amino acid sequence: CASSPTGAFNQPQHF. J is TRBJ1-5 and V is TRBV6-4; TRBD1 is a possible D gene (5 bases). The CDR3 runs 15 residues. V was shortened by 5 bases and J by 4 bases, with 15 bases between the two germline ends. CDR1 is MRHNA, CDR2 SNTAGT, per germline.

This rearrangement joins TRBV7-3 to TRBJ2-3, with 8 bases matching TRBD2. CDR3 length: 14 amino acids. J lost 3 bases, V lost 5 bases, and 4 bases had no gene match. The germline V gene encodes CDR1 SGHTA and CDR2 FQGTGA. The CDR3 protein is CASSLGGATDTQYF. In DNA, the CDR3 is TGTGCCAGCAGCCTCGGGGGGGCTACAGATACGCAGTATTTT.

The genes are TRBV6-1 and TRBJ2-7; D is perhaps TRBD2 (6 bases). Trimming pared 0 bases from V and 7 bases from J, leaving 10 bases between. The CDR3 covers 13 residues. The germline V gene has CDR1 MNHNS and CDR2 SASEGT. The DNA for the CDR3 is TGTGCCAGCAGTGAAGCCGGGGGTTGGGAGCAGTACGTC. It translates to CASSEAGGWEQYV.

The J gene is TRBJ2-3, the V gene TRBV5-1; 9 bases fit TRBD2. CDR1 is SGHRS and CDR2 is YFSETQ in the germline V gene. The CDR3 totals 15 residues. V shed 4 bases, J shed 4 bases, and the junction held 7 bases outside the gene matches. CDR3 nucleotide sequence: TGCGCCAGCAGCCCAGCGGGGGGAAATGCAGATACGCAGTATTTT. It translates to CASSPAGGNADTQYF.

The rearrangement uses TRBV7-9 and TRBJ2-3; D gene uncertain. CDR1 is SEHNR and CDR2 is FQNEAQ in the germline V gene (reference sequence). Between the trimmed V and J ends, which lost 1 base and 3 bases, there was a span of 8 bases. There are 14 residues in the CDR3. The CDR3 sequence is CASSLVRETDTQYF. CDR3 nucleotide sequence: TGTGCCAGCAGCTTAGTTAGGGAAACAGATACGCAGTATTTT.

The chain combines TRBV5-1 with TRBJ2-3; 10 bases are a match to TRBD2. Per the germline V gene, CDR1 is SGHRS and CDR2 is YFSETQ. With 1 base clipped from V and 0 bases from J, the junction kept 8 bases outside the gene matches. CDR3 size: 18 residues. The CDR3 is CASSLFPSGGTSTDTQYF. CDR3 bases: TGCGCCAGCAGCTTGTTTCCTAGCGGGGGTACTAGCACAGATACGCAGTATTTT.

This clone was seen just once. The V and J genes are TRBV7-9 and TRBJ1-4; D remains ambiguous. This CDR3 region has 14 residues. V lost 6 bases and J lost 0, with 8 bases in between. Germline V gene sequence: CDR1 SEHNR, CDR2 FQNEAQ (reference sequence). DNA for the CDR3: TGTGCCAGCAGTCAACGGGCAACTAATGAAAAACTGTTTTTT. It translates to CASSQRATNEKLFF.

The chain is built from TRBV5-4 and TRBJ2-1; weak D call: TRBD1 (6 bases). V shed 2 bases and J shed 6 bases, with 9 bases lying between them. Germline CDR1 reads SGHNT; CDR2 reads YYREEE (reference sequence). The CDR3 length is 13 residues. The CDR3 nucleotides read TGTGCCAGCAGCTTAGGGGGTTTCAATGAGCAGTTCTTC. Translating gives CASSLGGFNEQFF.

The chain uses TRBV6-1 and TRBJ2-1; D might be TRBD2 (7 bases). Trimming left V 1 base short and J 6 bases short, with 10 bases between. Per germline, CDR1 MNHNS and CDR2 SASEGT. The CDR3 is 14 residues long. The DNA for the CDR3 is TGTGCCAGCAGTGAAGAAGGGGGGGGCAATGAGCAGTTCTTC. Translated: CASSEEGGGNEQFF.